The 23 T cell receptor beta chains presented below share a single source sample, sequenced in a study of a mutant IDH1 vaccine in newly diagnosed glioma. The time point: week 47, end of study. Doses comprised 300 ug of mutant IDH1 20-mer peptide each, plus topical imiquimod. The protocol was immunoSEQ multiplex PCR, while the TCRdb copy is restricted to in-frame clones and leaves out a portion. The sample records approximately 31,000 clones, roughly 80% being singletons. These receptors' antigens are unknown. The sample here was PBMCs, taken from a glioma patient whose treatment included an IDH1 peptide vaccine. These TCRs come from a man aged 25-45 years with glioma.

The chain has TRBV30 and TRBJ2-7; D possibly corresponds to TRBD2 (7 bases). The germline CDR1 and CDR2 sequences are GTSNPN and SVGIG (reference sequence). Trimming pared 3 bases from V and 4 bases from J, leaving 22 bases between. The CDR3 extends over 16 amino acids. The CDR3 DNA is TGTGCCTGGAGGCCCGAGGGGGGGTTCTTGGTGTACGAGCAGTACTTC. Protein sequence: CAWRPEGGFLVYEQYF.

The V gene is TRBV7-9, the J gene TRBJ2-1; D ambiguous. V was trimmed by 7 bases and J by 6 bases, leaving 10 bases between them. The CDR3 covers 12 residues. Germline CDR1 is SEHNR and CDR2 is FQNEAQ (reference sequence). The chain's CDR3 is CASTSDTNEQFF. The CDR3 DNA follows: TGTGCCAGCACCTCGGATACCAATGAGCAGTTCTTC.

The chain has TRBV7-2 and TRBJ2-3; 8 nucleotides align to TRBD2. CDR1 is SGHTA and CDR2 is FQGNSA in the germline V gene. This CDR3 comprises 17 residues. V shed 1 base, J shed 5 bases, and the junction held 11 bases outside the gene matches. CDR3 nucleotides: TGTGCCAGCAGCTTAGTCTTGCTAGCGGGCGTGAGAGATACGCAGTATTTT. It encodes CASSLVLLAGVRDTQYF. Filled out from reference TRBV7-2 and TRBJ2-3, the complete variable domain reads GAGVSQSPSNKVTEKGKDVELRCDPISGHTALYWYRQSLGQGLEFLIYFQGNSAPDKSGLPSDRFSAERTGGSVSTLTIQRTQQEDSAVYLCASSLVLLAGVRDTQYFGPGTRLTVL.

The chain recombines TRBV7-9 with TRBJ1-1; weak D call: TRBD1 (6 bases). The CDR3 runs to 14 residues. Trimming left V 5 bases short and J 1 base short, with 11 bases between. Germline CDR1 is SEHNR and CDR2 is FQNEAQ (reference sequence). The CDR3: CASSARTENTEAFF. CDR3 nucleotide sequence: TGTGCCAGCAGCGCCCGGACAGAGAACACTGAAGCTTTCTTT. The full variable domain, completed using reference TRBV7-9 and TRBJ1-1, is DTGVSQNPRHKITKRGQNVTFRCDPISEHNRLYWYRQTLGQGPEFLTYFQNEAQLEKSRLLSDRFSAERPKGSFSTLEIQRTEQGDSAMYLCASSARTENTEAFFGQGTRLTVV.

The chain combines TRBV13 with TRBJ2-2; 7 bases match TRBD1. There are 16 residues in the CDR3. V lost 4 bases, J lost 5 bases, and 10 bases stayed unmatched. Germline CDR1 reads PRHDT; CDR2 reads FYEKMQ (reference sequence). The CDR3 reads CASSSVTPTGTGELFF. The CDR3 DNA reads as TGTGCCAGCAGCTCAGTCACTCCGACAGGGACCGGGGAGCTGTTTTTT.

The rearrangement joins TRBV21-1 to TRBJ2-7. TRBV21-1 constitutes a pseudogene. CDR3 length equals 14 residues. This CDR3 is CASEAWKWGYEQYF. The CDR3 DNA reads TGTGCCAGCGAAGCTTGGAAATGGGGCTACGAGCAGTACTTC.

The chain joins TRBV6-1 to TRBJ2-1, with 11 positions matching TRBD2. This CDR3 comprises 15 residues. Trimming removed 5 bases from V and 3 bases from J; junction bases left unmatched: 3. Germline V gene sequence: CDR1 MNHNS, CDR2 SASEGT. The CDR3 loop is CASSPTSGSYNEQFF. CDR3 DNA: TGTGCCAGCAGTCCCACTAGCGGGAGCTACAATGAGCAGTTCTTC.

This rearrangement joins TRBV5-1 to TRBJ2-7; D is perhaps TRBD1 (6 bases). From germline, CDR1 is SGHRS and CDR2 YFSETQ. The V and J ends lost 0 bases and 1 base respectively, with 11 bases between them. The CDR3 loop spans 15 amino acids. CDR3 sequence reads: CASSLGVGGSYEQYF. The CDR3 nucleotides read TGCGCCAGCAGCTTGGGGGTAGGGGGATCCTACGAGCAGTACTTC.

The V and J genes are TRBV9 and TRBJ1-4, with a tentative D call TRBD1 (6 bases). V lost 3 bases to trimming and J lost 7 bases, with 13 bases between them. The CDR3 has 14 amino acids. The germline gives CDR1 SGDLS, CDR2 YYNGEE. The CDR3 sequence is CASSETVRGEKLFF. The CDR3 region has the DNA TGTGCCAGCAGCGAGACCGTCAGGGGTGAAAAACTGTTTTTT.

The CDR3 nucleotides are TGTGCCAGCAGTGGGTGGGGAGCAGCTGGAAACACCATATATTTT. Translating it yields CASSGWGAAGNTIYF. The chain recombines TRBV2 with TRBJ1-3; D gene unclear. Trimming took 4 bases from V and 2 from J, leaving 12 bases between them. Germline V gives CDR1 SNHLY, CDR2 FYNNEI. The CDR3 loop spans 15 amino acids. Looking up the rest from reference TRBV2 and TRBJ1-3 gives the full variable domain: EPEVTQTPSHQVTQMGQEVILRCVPISNHLYFYWYRQILGQKVEFLVSFYNNEISEKSEIFDDQFSVERPDGSNFTLKIRSTKLEDSAMYFCASSGWGAAGNTIYFGEGSWLTVV.

This clone occurred a few times. CDR3 sequence reads: CAWSTGLNTEAFF. DNA of the CDR3: TGTGCCTGGAGTACGGGGTTGAACACTGAAGCTTTCTTT. This chain connects TRBV30 to TRBJ1-1, with D unclear. The CDR3 sequence is 13 residues long. V dropped 2 bases and J dropped 0 bases, with 7 bases sitting between them. Per the germline V gene, CDR1 is GTSNPN and CDR2 is SVGIG (reference sequence).

The chain employs TRBV19 and TRBJ1-1; D gene uncertain. The CDR3 runs 12 residues. Germline CDR1 is LNHDA and CDR2 is SQIVND (reference sequence). V lost 6 bases to trimming and J lost 1 base, with 6 bases between them. This chain's CDR3 is CASSRQNTEAFF. Written as DNA, the CDR3 is TGTGCCAGTAGCCGGCAGAACACTGAAGCTTTCTTT.

The chain couples TRBV10-3 to TRBJ2-3, with D maybe TRBD1 (6 bases). V shed 11 bases and J shed 0 bases, with 12 bases lying between them. Germline CDR1 and CDR2: ENHRY and SYGVKD. There are 13 residues in the CDR3. This CDR3 is CAVQGLSTDTQYF. The CDR3 nucleotides read TGTGCCGTACAGGGTCTTAGCACAGATACGCAGTATTTT.

The chain couples TRBV30 to TRBJ2-7; 8 nucleotides match TRBD1. Germline V gives CDR1 GTSNPN, CDR2 SVGIG (reference sequence). J was trimmed by 4 bases and V by 0 bases; bases with no gene match: 2. This CDR3 contains 13 residues. The CDR3 loop reads CAWSVGDRYEQYF. CDR3 in DNA: TGTGCCTGGAGTGTAGGGGACAGGTACGAGCAGTACTTC.

The V call is TRBV28, the J call TRBJ2-1; 11 positions match TRBD2. In germline, CDR1 is MDHEN, CDR2 SYDVKM. This CDR3 contains 16 residues. J gave up 10 bases and V 1 base, and 9 bases lay outside the gene matches. The CDR3 loop reads CASSLSASGGSSEQFF. The CDR3 DNA reads as TGTGCCAGCAGTTTATCTGCTAGCGGGGGGTCTAGCGAGCAGTTCTTC.

This clone has a single count. The chain combines TRBV6-1 with TRBJ2-5; no firm D call. This CDR3 region has 15 residues. Looked up from germline, CDR1 is MNHNS and CDR2 is SASEGT. V dropped 4 bases and J dropped 4 bases, with 16 bases sitting between them. The CDR3 DNA sequence: TGTGCCAGCAGTGTTGGGCGGACCCCTAGAGAGACCCAGTACTTC. Its protein is CASSVGRTPRETQYF.

The chain joins TRBV27 to TRBJ2-1; 7 nucleotides line up with TRBD2. The CDR3 contains 13 residues. J was trimmed by 2 bases and V by 8 bases; bases with no gene match: 3. The germline CDR1 and CDR2 sequences are MNHEY and SMNVEV (reference sequence). The CDR3 region is CASGAGAYNEQFF. Written as DNA, the CDR3 is TGTGCCAGCGGGGCGGGGGCCTACAATGAGCAGTTCTTC.

The genes are TRBV5-1 and TRBJ2-1, with 9 bases lining up with TRBD1. V trimming: 3 bases; J trimming: 0 bases; junction bases outside the gene matches: 22. This CDR3 has 22 amino acids. Germline V gene data show CDR1 as SGHRS and CDR2 as YFSETQ. CDR3 nucleotide sequence: TGCGCCAGCAGCTGGGAATGGGACAGGGCCCTCGTTGGAGGGGGCTCCTACAATGAGCAGTTCTTC. This gives the protein CASSWEWDRALVGGGSYNEQFF.

The V gene is TRBV7-3, the J gene TRBJ2-1; a possible D gene is TRBD1 (6 bases). Germline V gene lookup returns CDR1 SGHTA and CDR2 FQGTGA. CDR3 size: 16 residues. V was clipped by 5 bases and J by 1 base, with 15 bases between them. The CDR3 sequence is CASSHQKGGSYNEQFF. The CDR3, as DNA: TGTGCCAGCAGCCATCAGAAAGGGGGTTCCTACAATGAGCAGTTCTTC.

The chain recombines TRBV30 with TRBJ1-2, with D tentatively TRBD1 (6 bases). V gave up 0 bases and J gave up 2 bases, with 10 bases separating them. The CDR3 is made up of 14 amino acids. CDR1 and CDR2 (germline): GTSNPN, SVGIG (reference sequence). The CDR3, as DNA: TGTGCCTGGAGTGTAGACAGGATAAACTATGGCTACACCTTC. Encoded protein: CAWSVDRINYGYTF.

The chain links TRBV4-1 to TRBJ2-2, with TRBD2 as a possible D gene (6 bases). CDR3 length: 15 residues. Germline V lookup: CDR1 MGHRA, CDR2 YSYEKL. Trimming cost V 2 bases and J 1 base, with 8 bases left between them. The DNA of the CDR3 is TGCGCCAGCAGCCAACACGGGAGGAACACCGGGGAGCTGTTTTTT. This sequence encodes CASSQHGRNTGELFF.

Concerning this clone: The same CDR3 is also encoded by other DNA sequences in this sample. The chain carries TRBV27 and TRBJ1-1; possibly TRBD1 for D (5 bases). Germline loops: CDR1 MNHEY, CDR2 SMNVEV (reference sequence). Trimming cost V 5 bases and J 1 base, with 11 bases left between them. The CDR3 is made up of 14 amino acids. CDR3 amino acids: CASSTQDRNTEAFF. The CDR3 nucleotides are TGTGCCAGCAGTACCCAAGACAGGAACACTGAAGCTTTCTTT.

The CDR3 is CASSDWGGGASETQYF. In DNA form, the CDR3 reads TGTGCCAGCAGTGATTGGGGCGGGGGGGCCTCAGAGACCCAGTACTTC. This sequence joins TRBV2 and TRBJ2-5; 9 bases are a match to TRBD2. The V segment lost 3 bases and the J segment 4 bases; nucleotides outside the gene matches: 9. This CDR3 contains 16 residues. Germline lookup yields CDR1 SNHLY and CDR2 FYNNEI.